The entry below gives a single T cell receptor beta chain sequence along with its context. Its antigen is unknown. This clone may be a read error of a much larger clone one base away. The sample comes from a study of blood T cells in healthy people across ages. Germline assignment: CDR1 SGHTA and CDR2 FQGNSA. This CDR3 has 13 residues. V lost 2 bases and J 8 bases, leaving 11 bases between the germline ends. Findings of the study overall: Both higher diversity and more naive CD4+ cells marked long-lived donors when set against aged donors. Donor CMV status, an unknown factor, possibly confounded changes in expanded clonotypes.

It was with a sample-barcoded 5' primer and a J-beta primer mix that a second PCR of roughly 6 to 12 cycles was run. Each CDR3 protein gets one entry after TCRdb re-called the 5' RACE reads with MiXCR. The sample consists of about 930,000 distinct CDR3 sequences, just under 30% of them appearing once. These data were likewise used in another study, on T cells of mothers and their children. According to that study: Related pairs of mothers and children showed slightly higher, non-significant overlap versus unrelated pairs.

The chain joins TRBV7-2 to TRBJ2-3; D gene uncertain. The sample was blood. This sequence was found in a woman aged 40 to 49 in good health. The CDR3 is CASSLTSPGTQYF. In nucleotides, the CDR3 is TGTGCCAGCAGCTTAACGAGCCCCGGTACGCAGTATTTT. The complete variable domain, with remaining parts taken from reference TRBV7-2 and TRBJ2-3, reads GAGVSQSPSNKVTEKGKDVELRCDPISGHTALYWYRQSLGQGLEFLIYFQGNSAPDKSGLPSDRFSAERTGGSVSTLTIQRTQQEDSAVYLCASSLTSPGTQYFGPGTRLTVL.